These T cell receptor beta chains were read from a single sample in a study of blood T cell repertoires in COVID-19. TCRdb's table, derived via immunoSEQ multiplex PCR, lists solely in-frame clones and lacks some. The sample shows some 69,000 clones, approximately 89% of them seen only once. The sample comprised peripheral blood. These receptors were collected from a woman in her 50s with active COVID-19. The CDR3 runs from the conserved cysteine through the conserved F or W. Fields, in order: clone size, D gene, CDR3 length, J gene, V gene, CDR3 DNA, CDR3 protein. A D gene is named only where the DNA matches it firmly. Clone size is shown for a subset of rows, as once, few, many or a class of expanded clone.

>.|TRBD2|15|TRBJ2-3|TRBV7-3
TGTGCCAGCAGCTTATCTAGCGGGAACATCGATACGCAGTATTTT
CASSLSSGNIDTQYF
>.|TRBD2|15|TRBJ2-1|TRBV19
TGTGCCAGTAGTTTTACCGCTAGCGGGAACAATGAGCAGTTCTTC
CASSFTASGNNEQFF
>.|.|13|TRBJ2-2|TRBV5-4
TGTGCCAGCAGCTTGGACAGCACCGGGGAGCTGTTTTTT
CASSLDSTGELFF
>.|.|12|TRBJ2-7|TRBV6-4
TGTGCCAGCAGAGAAGTCTACCACGAGCAGTACTTC
CASREVYHEQYF
>.|TRBD2|15|TRBJ2-3|TRBV6-6
TGTGCCAGCAAAGAGGGAGGGCCCTTGACAGATACGCAGTATTTT
CASKEGGPLTDTQYF
>once|.|16|TRBJ1-2|TRBV2
TGTGCCAGCAGTGAAGCGGACAGCCCTCCCTTGAGTGGCTACACCTTC
CASSEADSPPLSGYTF
>.|.|15|TRBJ1-5|TRBV30
TGTGCCTGGAGTGTAACAGTAAATAGCAATCAGCCCCAGCATTTT
CAWSVTVNSNQPQHF
>once|.|13|TRBJ2-7|TRBV2
TGTGCCAGCAGGGACAACGTTCCACGCGAGCAGTACTTC
CASRDNVPREQYF
>.|TRBD2|17|TRBJ2-1|TRBV6-1
TGTGCCAGCAGTGAATGGGGACTAGCGGGCTCCTACAATGAGCAGTTCTTC
CASSEWGLAGSYNEQFF
>few|TRBD1|13|TRBJ2-7|TRBV6-5
TGTGCCAGCAGCGACACCACAGGGGACGAGCAGTACTTC
CASSDTTGDEQYF
>.|TRBD2|15|TRBJ2-1|TRBV24-1
TGTGCCACCAGTGTTCCCAGCGGGGCAGGCGATGAGCAGTTCTTC
CATSVPSGAGDEQFF
>.|TRBD2|16|TRBJ2-7|TRBV10-2
TGCGCCAGCAGCCTGACTAGCGGGAGGGGGGATATCGAGCAGTACTTC
CASSLTSGRGDIEQYF
>.|TRBD1|14|TRBJ2-3|TRBV28
TGTGCCAGCATCCCCCAGGGGGTCGGTGATACGCAGTATTTT
CASIPQGVGDTQYF
>.|.|14|TRBJ2-1|TRBV7-9
TGTGCCAGCACCATCGGGGGCTCCTACAATGAGCAGTTCTTC
CASTIGGSYNEQFF
>.|TRBD1|14|TRBJ2-5|TRBV19
TGTGCCAGTAGTATAGCAGGGGGCGAAGAGACCCAGTACTTC
CASSIAGGEETQYF
>.|TRBD2|15|TRBJ2-7|TRBV6-5
TGTGCCAGCAGTTACCGACTAGCGTTTTACTACGAGCAGTACTTC
CASSYRLAFYYEQYF
>.|.|15|TRBJ1-1|TRBV19
TGTGCCAGTAGTATGAAGGGCCTGGGGAGGGCTGAAGCTTTCTTT
CASSMKGLGRAEAFF
>.|TRBD2|15|TRBJ2-1|TRBV3-1/TRBV3-2
TGTGCCAGCAGCCAAACTAGCGGGAGCCACAATGAGCAGTTCTTC
CASSQTSGSHNEQFF
>few|.|17|TRBJ2-6|TRBV19
TGTGCCAGTAGTATGGGTTGGGGGGTCTCAGGGGCCAACGTCCTGACTTTC
CASSMGWGVSGANVLTF
>.|TRBD1|16|TRBJ2-7|TRBV27
TGTGCCAGCAGTATAACAGGGGGCACCCAGTCCTACGAGCAGTACTTC
CASSITGGTQSYEQYF
>.|.|17|TRBJ2-3|TRBV5-1
TGCGCCAGCAGCTTGGGGGGCGGGACCCCTAGCACAGATACGCAGTATTTT
CASSLGGGTPSTDTQYF
>.|.|17|TRBJ1-5|TRBV7-8
TGTGCCAGCAGCCCCGTAATGCGGGCAGGTTGGAATCAGCCCCAGCATTTT
CASSPVMRAGWNQPQHF
>.|.|15|TRBJ1-1|TRBV11-2
TGTGCCAGCAGCCCCTTAACAGGTTATGACACTGAAGCTTTCTTT
CASSPLTGYDTEAFF
>.|.|12|TRBJ1-1|TRBV29-1
TGCAGCGTTGGGGGACTCCCCACTGAAGCTTTCTTT
CSVGGLPTEAFF
>.|.|16|TRBJ2-2|TRBV18
TGTGCCAGCTCACCTATAACCGCCTATAACACCGGGGAGCTGTTTTTT
CASSPITAYNTGELFF
>.|TRBD2|15|TRBJ2-1|TRBV2
TGTGCCAGCAGTGAAAGACTAGCGGGAGTCAATGAGCAGTTCTTC
CASSERLAGVNEQFF
>.|.|14|TRBJ2-7|TRBV7-9
TGTGCCAGCACCTCAGGCGGGGCAACCTACGAGCAGTACTTC
CASTSGGATYEQYF
>.|TRBD2|13|TRBJ2-5|TRBV10-3
TGTGCCATCAGCACGGGGGGAGAGGAGACCCAGTACTTC
CAISTGGEETQYF
>.|TRBD1|16|TRBJ1-1|TRBV18
TGTGCCAGCTCACCACCCGGACAGGGAGGGAACACTGAAGCTTTCTTT
CASSPPGQGGNTEAFF
>.|TRBD1|14|TRBJ1-2|TRBV10-3
TGTGCCATCAGTGACTCGACAGGGAACTATGGCTACACCTTC
CAISDSTGNYGYTF
>.|.|12|TRBJ1-1|TRBV28
TGTGCCATTCAGGGGTTGGGCACTGAAGCTTTCTTT
CAIQGLGTEAFF
>once|TRBD1|15|TRBJ2-7|TRBV9
TGTGCCAGCAGCGGCCGGGACAGGGGGTCCTACGAGCAGTACTTC
CASSGRDRGSYEQYF
>.|TRBD2|16|TRBJ2-5|TRBV27
TGTGCCAGCAGTTTAAGGGCTAGCGGGAGTGGGGAGACCCAGTACTTC
CASSLRASGSGETQYF
>few|TRBD1|15|TRBJ1-1|TRBV7-9
TGTGCCAGCAGCTCCCGACAGGGGAGGGGTACTGAAGCTTTCTTT
CASSSRQGRGTEAFF
>.|TRBD2|17|TRBJ2-1|TRBV5-1
TGCGCCAGCAGCCGAGAGATTATCAGCGGGACCTACAATGAGCAGTTCTTC
CASSREIISGTYNEQFF
>.|.|10|TRBJ2-1|TRBV29-1
TGCAGCGTTGAAGTAAATGAGCAGTTCTTC
CSVEVNEQFF
>.|TRBD2|17|TRBJ2-7|TRBV18
TGTGCCAGCTCACCTGGGACTAGCGGGCGTCGGGGGTACGAGCAGTACTTC
CASSPGTSGRRGYEQYF
>.|TRBD2|15|TRBJ2-7|TRBV4-1
TGCGCCAGCAGCCAGCTTAGCGGGAGCAAGTACGAGCAGTACTTC
CASSQLSGSKYEQYF
>few|TRBD2|15|TRBJ2-2|TRBV5-8
TGTGCCAGCAGCCGACTTCTAGCGGCCGGCGGGGAGCTGTTTTTT
CASSRLLAAGGELFF
>.|TRBD2|13|TRBJ2-7|TRBV7-3
TGTGCCAGCAGCTTAACCGGGAGGGCCGAGCAGTACTTC
CASSLTGRAEQYF
>.|.|14|TRBJ2-7|TRBV9
TGTGCCAGCAGCGCAGGGGACCTACACTACGAGCAGTACTTC
CASSAGDLHYEQYF
>.|TRBD2|13|TRBJ2-7|TRBV5-1
TGCGCCAGCAGCTTCTTAGCGGGATACGAGCAGTACTTC
CASSFLAGYEQYF
>.|TRBD2|14|TRBJ2-5|TRBV28
TGTGCCAGCCAGGCGGCGGGAGGGCAAGAGACCCAGTACTTC
CASQAAGGQETQYF
>.|TRBD2|15|TRBJ2-1|TRBV19
TGTGCCAGCCGACTAGCGGGAGCAAGCTACAATGAGCAGTTCTTC
CASRLAGASYNEQFF
>.|TRBD2|14|TRBJ2-7|TRBV3-1/TRBV3-2
TGTGCCAGCAGCTTAGGGACTAGCGGCTACGAGCAGTACTTC
CASSLGTSGYEQYF
>.|TRBD2|14|TRBJ2-2|TRBV14
TGTGCCAGCAACCTAGCGGTGAACACCGGGGAGCTGTTTTTT
CASNLAVNTGELFF
>.|.|17|TRBJ2-5|TRBV7-2
TGTGCCAGCACACGGACTTCCACCTCCAAGAGTTGGGAGACCCAGTACTTC
CASTRTSTSKSWETQYF
>.|.|14|TRBJ1-2|TRBV7-9
TGTGCCAGCAGCTTTTTGTCTGACGGGAGTGGCTACACCTTC
CASSFLSDGSGYTF
>.|TRBD2|15|TRBJ2-3|TRBV6-1
TGTGCCAGCAGTGAAGGGGCGAGCGGGGTGGATACGCAGTATTTT
CASSEGASGVDTQYF
>.|TRBD2|20|TRBJ2-3|TRBV6-6
TGTGCCAGCAGCGATTGGTCGGGAGGACTAGCGGGAGTCGGCACAGATACGCAGTATTTT
CASSDWSGGLAGVGTDTQYF
>few|.|14|TRBJ2-3|TRBV4-1
TGCGCCAGCAGCCAAACAGGGCTGACAGATACGCAGTATTTT
CASSQTGLTDTQYF
>.|.|15|TRBJ1-1|TRBV28
TGTGCCAGCAGTAGTCCGGGACACCCTGGGACTGAAGCTTTCTTT
CASSSPGHPGTEAFF
>.|.|18|TRBJ2-5|TRBV5-3
TGTGCCAGAAGCTTGGTTCAGGGACCGGGACTGAGTCGGGAGACCCAGTACTTC
CARSLVQGPGLSRETQYF
>.|.|13|TRBJ1-2|TRBV28
TGTGCCAGCACACCAGTAGCAGGGTATGGCTACACCTTC
CASTPVAGYGYTF
>.|.|15|TRBJ2-1|TRBV27
TGTGCCAGCAGTTTACAGGGGAGCTCCTACAATGAGCAGTTCTTC
CASSLQGSSYNEQFF